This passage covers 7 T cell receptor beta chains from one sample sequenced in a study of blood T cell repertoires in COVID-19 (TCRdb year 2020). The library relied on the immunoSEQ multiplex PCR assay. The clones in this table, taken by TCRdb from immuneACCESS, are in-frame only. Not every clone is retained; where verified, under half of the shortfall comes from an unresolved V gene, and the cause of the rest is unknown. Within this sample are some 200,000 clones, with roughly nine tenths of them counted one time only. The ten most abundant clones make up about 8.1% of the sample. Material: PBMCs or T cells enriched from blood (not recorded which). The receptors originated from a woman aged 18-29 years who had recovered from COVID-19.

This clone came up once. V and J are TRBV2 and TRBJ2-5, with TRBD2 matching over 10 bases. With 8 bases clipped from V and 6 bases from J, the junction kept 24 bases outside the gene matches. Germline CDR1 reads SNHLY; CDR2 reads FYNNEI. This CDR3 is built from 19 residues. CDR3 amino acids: CASFLGGGTSVLGVKTQYF. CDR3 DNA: TGTGCCAGCTTCTTAGGAGGGGGGACTAGCGTACTAGGGGTAAAGACCCAGTACTTC.

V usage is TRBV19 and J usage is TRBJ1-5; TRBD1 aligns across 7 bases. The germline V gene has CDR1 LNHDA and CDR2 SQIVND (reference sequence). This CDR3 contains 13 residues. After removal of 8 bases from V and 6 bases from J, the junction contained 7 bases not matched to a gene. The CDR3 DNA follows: TGTGCCAGTGGTCAGGGGGGAGGTCAGCCCCAGCATTTT. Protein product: CASGQGGGQPQHF.

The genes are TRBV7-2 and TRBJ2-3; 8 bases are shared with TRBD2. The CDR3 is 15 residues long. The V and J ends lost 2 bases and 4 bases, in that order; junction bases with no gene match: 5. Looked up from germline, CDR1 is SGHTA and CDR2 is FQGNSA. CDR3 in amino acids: CASSLLAGIPDTQYF. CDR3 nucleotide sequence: TGTGCCAGCAGCTTATTAGCGGGGATCCCAGATACGCAGTATTTT.

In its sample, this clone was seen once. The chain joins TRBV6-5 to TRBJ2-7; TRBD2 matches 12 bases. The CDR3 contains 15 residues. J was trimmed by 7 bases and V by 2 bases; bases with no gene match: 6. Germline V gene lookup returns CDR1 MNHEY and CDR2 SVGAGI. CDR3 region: CASSYGGLAGYEQYF. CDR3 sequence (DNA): TGTGCCAGCAGTTACGGGGGACTAGCGGGTTATGAGCAGTACTTC.

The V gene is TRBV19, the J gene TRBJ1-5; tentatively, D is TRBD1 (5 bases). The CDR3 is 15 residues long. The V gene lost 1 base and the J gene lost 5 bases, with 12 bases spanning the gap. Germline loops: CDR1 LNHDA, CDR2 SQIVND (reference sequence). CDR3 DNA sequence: TGTGCCAGTAGTATAGCTAAGGGGATACATCAGCCCCAGCATTTT. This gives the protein CASSIAKGIHQPQHF.

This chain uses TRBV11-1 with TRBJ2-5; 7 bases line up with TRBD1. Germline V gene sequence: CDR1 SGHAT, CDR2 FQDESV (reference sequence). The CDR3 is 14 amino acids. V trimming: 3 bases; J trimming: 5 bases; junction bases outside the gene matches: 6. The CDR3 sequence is CASSFQDRRETQYF. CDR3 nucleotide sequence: TGTGCCAGCAGCTTCCAGGACAGGAGGGAGACCCAGTACTTC.

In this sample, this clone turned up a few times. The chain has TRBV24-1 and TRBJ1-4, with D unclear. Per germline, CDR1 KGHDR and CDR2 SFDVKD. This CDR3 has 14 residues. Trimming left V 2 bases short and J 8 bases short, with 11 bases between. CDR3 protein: CATSDSDFGEKLFF. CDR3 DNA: TGTGCCACCAGTGATTCGGACTTTGGCGAAAAACTGTTTTTT.